This entry describes one T cell receptor beta chain. Its antigen is unknown. Trimming stripped 4 bases from V and 2 bases from J, with 12 bases between. Looked up from germline, CDR1 is SGHRS and CDR2 is YFSETQ. The CDR3 loop spans 14 amino acids. The source of the sample is a study of cytomegalovirus exposure and HLA in healthy donors. In the study overall: A preliminary data release comprised 70 million to 95 million unique TCRs obtained from HLA-typed donors. Findings and limits, study-wide: In presence/absence analyses, roughly uniform sequencing depth across donors was assumed. A later analysis reportedly found that, within productive TCRs, an Asian-associated ancestry cluster had fewer N-insertions than the mean observed across the approximately 700 donors. Sequencing artifact likely explains a cluster of highly shared sequence variants.

The study ran its PCR with 60 Vbeta and 13 Jbeta primers. Clones were read by immunoSEQ multiplex PCR, and TCRdb kept only the in-frame ones, dropping some. This sample contains 100,000 to 150,000 clones. Material for sequencing was PBMCs. This receptor was identified in a woman aged 40 to 55 in good health and CMV-seronegative. This chain uses TRBV5-1 with TRBJ1-1, with D maybe TRBD1 (6 bases). CDR3 in DNA: TGCGCCAGCAGCCCGGACAGACCAAACACTGAAGCTTTCTTT. This codes for CASSPDRPNTEAFF.